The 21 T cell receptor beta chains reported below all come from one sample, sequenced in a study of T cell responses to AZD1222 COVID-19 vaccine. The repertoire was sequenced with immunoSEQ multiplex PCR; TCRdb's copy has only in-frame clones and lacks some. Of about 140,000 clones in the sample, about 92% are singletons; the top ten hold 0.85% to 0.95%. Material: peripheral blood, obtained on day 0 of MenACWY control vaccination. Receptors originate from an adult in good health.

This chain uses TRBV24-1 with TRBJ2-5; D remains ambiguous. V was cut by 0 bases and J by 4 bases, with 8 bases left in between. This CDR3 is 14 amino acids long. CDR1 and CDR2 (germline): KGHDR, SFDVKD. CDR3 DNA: TGTGCCACCAGTGATTTGTTTAATCGAGAGACCCAGTACTTC. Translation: CATSDLFNRETQYF.

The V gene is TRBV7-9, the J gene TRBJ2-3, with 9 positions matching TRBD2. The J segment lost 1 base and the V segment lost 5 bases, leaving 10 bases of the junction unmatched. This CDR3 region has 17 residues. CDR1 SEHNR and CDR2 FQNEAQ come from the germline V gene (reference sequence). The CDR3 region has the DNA TGTGCCAGCAGCCGGGGGCAAGCGGGAGGCGGCACAGATACGCAGTATTTT. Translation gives CASSRGQAGGGTDTQYF.

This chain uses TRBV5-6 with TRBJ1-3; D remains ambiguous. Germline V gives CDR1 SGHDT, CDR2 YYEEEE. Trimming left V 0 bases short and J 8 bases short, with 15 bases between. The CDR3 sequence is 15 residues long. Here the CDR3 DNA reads TGTGCCAGCAGCTTGGGAGGGCGGACCGGGGACACCATATATTTT. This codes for CASSLGGRTGDTIYF.

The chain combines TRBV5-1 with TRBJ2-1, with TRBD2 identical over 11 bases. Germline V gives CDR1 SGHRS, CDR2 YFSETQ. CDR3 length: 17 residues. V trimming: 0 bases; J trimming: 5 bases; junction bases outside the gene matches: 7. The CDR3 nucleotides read TGCGCCAGCAGCTTGGGAGCTAGCGGGGGGAACAACAATGAGCAGTTCTTC. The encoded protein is CASSLGASGGNNNEQFF.

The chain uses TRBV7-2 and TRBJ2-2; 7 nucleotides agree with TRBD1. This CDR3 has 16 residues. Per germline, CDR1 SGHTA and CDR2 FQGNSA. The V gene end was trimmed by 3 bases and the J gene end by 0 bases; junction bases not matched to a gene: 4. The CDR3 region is CASSFQGVANTGELFF. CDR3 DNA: TGTGCCAGCAGCTTTCAGGGGGTCGCGAACACCGGGGAGCTGTTTTTT.

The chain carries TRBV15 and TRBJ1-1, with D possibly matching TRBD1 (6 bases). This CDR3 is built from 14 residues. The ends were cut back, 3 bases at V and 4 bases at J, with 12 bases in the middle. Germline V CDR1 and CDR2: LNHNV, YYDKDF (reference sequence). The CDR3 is CATSRGGHSTEAFF. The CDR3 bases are TGTGCCACCAGCAGGGGGGGACACTCCACTGAAGCTTTCTTT.

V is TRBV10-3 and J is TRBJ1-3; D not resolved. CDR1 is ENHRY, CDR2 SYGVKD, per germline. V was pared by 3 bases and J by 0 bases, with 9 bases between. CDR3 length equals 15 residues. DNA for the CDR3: TGTGCCATCAGTGACCCGAGAAGCTCTGGAAACACCATATATTTT. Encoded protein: CAISDPRSSGNTIYF.

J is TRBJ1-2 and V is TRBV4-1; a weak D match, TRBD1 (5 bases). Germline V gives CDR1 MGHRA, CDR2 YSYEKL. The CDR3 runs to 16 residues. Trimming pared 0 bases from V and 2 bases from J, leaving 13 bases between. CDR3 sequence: CASSQEGAGLNYGYTF. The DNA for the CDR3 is TGCGCCAGCAGCCAAGAAGGGGCTGGGCTAAACTATGGCTACACCTTC.

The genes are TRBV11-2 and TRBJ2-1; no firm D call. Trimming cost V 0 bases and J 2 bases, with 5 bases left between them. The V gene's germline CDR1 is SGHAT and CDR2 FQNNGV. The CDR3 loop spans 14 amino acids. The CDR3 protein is CASSLERAYNEQFF. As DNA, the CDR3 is TGTGCCAGCAGCTTAGAACGAGCCTACAATGAGCAGTTCTTC.

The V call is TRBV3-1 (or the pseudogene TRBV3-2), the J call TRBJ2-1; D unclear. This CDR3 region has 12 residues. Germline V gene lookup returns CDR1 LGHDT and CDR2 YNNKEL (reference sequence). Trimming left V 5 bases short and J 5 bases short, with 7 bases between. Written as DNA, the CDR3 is TGTGCCAGCAGCTTGCTTGACAATGAGCAGTTCTTC. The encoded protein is CASSLLDNEQFF.

The CDR3 coding sequence is TGTGCCACCCGACCCTTTCAAACCCTTGACTCTGGAAACACCATATATTTT. Translating it yields CATRPFQTLDSGNTIYF. The V and J genes are TRBV10-3 and TRBJ1-3; no definite D call. Germline CDR1 and CDR2: ENHRY and SYGVKD. The CDR3 consists of 17 residues. Deletions cut 10 bases from V and 0 bases from J, with 22 bases between.

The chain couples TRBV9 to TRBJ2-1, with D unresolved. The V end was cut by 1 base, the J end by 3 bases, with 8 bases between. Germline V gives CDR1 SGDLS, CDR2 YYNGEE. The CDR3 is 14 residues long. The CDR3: CASSVNTIYNEQFF. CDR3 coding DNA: TGTGCCAGCAGCGTAAATACAATCTACAATGAGCAGTTCTTC.

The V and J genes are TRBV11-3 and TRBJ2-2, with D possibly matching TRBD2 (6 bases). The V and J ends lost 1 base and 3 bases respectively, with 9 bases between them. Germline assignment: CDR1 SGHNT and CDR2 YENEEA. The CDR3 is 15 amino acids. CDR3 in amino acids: CASSLGGTDTGELFF. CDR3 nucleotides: TGTGCCAGCAGCTTAGGCGGGACCGACACCGGGGAGCTGTTTTTT.

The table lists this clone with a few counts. CDR3 protein: CASSGGLSETQYF. CDR3 in DNA: TGTGCCAGCAGTGGGGGGCTCTCGGAGACCCAGTACTTC. V gene TRBV2 combines with J gene TRBJ2-5, with D possibly being TRBD1 (6 bases). Trimming shortened V by 4 bases and J by 5 bases, and 11 bases separated the two germline ends. The CDR3 spans 13 residues. Germline V gene data show CDR1 as SNHLY and CDR2 as FYNNEI.

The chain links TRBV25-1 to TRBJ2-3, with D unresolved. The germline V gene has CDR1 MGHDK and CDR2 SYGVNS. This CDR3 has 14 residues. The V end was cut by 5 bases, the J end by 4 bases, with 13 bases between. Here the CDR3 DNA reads TGTGCCAGCAGTTTAAGTCTACCCCCAGATACGCAGTATTTT. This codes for CASSLSLPPDTQYF.

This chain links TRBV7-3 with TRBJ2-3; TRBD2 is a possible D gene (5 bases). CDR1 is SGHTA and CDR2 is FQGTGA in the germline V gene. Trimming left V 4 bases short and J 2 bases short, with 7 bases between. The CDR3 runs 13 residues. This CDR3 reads CASSSDYTDTQYF. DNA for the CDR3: TGTGCCAGCAGCTCCGACTACACAGATACGCAGTATTTT.

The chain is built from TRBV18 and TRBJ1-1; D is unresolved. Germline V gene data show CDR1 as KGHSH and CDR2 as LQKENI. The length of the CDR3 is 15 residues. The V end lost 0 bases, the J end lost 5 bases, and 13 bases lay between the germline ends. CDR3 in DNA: TGTGCCAGCTCACCACCGGGTATAGGGTCGACTGAAGCTTTCTTT. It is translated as CASSPPGIGSTEAFF.

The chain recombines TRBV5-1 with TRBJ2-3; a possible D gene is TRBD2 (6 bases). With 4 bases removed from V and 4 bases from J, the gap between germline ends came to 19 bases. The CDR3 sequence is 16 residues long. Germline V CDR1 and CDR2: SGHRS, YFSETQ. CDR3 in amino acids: CASSTDGSLASDTQYF. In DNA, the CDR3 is TGCGCCAGCAGCACGGATGGAAGTCTAGCGTCAGATACGCAGTATTTT.

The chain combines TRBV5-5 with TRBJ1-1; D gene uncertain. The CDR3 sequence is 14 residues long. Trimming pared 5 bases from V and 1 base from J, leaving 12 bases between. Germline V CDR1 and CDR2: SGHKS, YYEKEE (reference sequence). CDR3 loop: CASSLRAQNTEAFF. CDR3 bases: TGTGCCAGCAGTCTTCGGGCACAGAACACTGAAGCTTTCTTT.

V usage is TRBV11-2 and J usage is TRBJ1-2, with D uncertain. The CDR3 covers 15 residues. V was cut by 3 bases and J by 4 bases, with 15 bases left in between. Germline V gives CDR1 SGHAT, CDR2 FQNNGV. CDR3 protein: CASSFGAGMGYGYTF. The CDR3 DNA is TGTGCCAGCAGCTTCGGTGCCGGGATGGGCTATGGCTACACCTTC.

The CDR3 protein is CASSQTNNSPLHF. CDR3 sequence (DNA): TGCGCCAGCAGCCAAACGAACAATTCACCCCTCCACTTT. The gene calls are TRBV4-3 and TRBJ1-6; D is ambiguous. Looked up from germline, CDR1 is LGHNA and CDR2 is YSLEER. This CDR3 is built from 13 residues. V shed 2 bases and J shed 7 bases, with 6 bases lying between them.